This T cell receptor beta chain originates from a study of response to subunit inactivated influenza vaccine. Notes on this clonotype: What it binds is unknown.

Germline CDR1 reads MNHEY; CDR2 reads SVGAGI. The V end was cut by 0 bases, the J end by 7 bases, with 7 bases between. This CDR3 is built from 14 residues. Study-wide results and limits: Every seasonal influenza vaccination brings in few new T cells, the authors suggested.

TCRdb re-analysed the RT-PCR reads in MiXCR, keeping a single row per CDR3 protein. The data contain 700,000 to 900,000 distinct CDR3 sequences, around 20% of them singletons. The chain joins TRBV6-5 to TRBJ1-6; unclear D gene. Sequences were derived from PBMCs from blood, sampled less than 6 days after vaccination. This TCR came from a man in his fifties who received an inactivated influenza vaccine. In DNA form, the CDR3 reads TGTGCCAGCAGTTACTCCCCAGAAAATTCACCCCTCCACTTT. Its protein is CASSYSPENSPLHF.